The 12 T cell receptor beta chains listed next were all sequenced from one sample in a study of T cell responses to AZD1222 COVID-19 vaccine. Some clones are missing from TCRdb's copy, which holds only in-frame ones; the method was immunoSEQ multiplex PCR. Here the sample spans some 150,000 clones, about 91% being singletons. Here the sequenced sample was peripheral blood, taken 28 days after the second AZD1222 dose. These receptors were collected from an adult who received the AZD1222 COVID-19 vaccine.

The J gene is TRBJ2-3, the V gene TRBV11-2, with 7 bases lining up with TRBD2. This CDR3 spans 14 amino acids. Unmatched junction bases numbered 2, after V lost 5 bases and J lost 0 bases. Germline V lookup: CDR1 SGHAT, CDR2 FQNNGV. CDR3 coding DNA: TGTGCCAGCAGCCGGGGGGTGAGCACAGATACGCAGTATTTT. It encodes CASSRGVSTDTQYF.

This chain connects TRBV6-5 to TRBJ2-3, with D unresolved. The germline gives CDR1 MNHEY, CDR2 SVGAGI. This CDR3 contains 15 residues. The ends were cut back, 0 bases at V and 1 base at J, with 8 bases in the middle. Here the CDR3 DNA reads TGTGCCAGCAGTTACTCTCCAGCCCGCACAGATACGCAGTATTTT. This codes for CASSYSPARTDTQYF.

This chain uses TRBV3-1 (or the pseudogene TRBV3-2) with TRBJ1-1; TRBD1 matches 7 bases. Germline loops: CDR1 LGHDT, CDR2 YNNKEL (reference sequence). This CDR3 has 14 residues. V gave up 4 bases and J gave up 0 bases; unmatched junction bases: 2. In DNA form, the CDR3 reads TGTGCCAGCAGCCGGGACAGCTTGAACACTGAAGCTTTCTTT. This encodes CASSRDSLNTEAFF.

The chain carries TRBV9 and TRBJ1-1; D is possibly TRBD1 (5 bases). V lost 2 bases to trimming and J lost 8 bases, with 19 bases between them. CDR3 length: 15 residues. The germline V gene encodes CDR1 SGDLS and CDR2 YYNGEE. In DNA form, the CDR3 reads TGTGCCAGCAGCGTTTTCCCAGGGTGGGGAAAAGAAGCTTTCTTT. Residues: CASSVFPGWGKEAFF. Full variable domain (outside the CDR3, taken from reference TRBV9 and TRBJ1-1): DSGVTQTPKHLITATGQRVTLRCSPRSGDLSVYWYQQSLDQGLQFLIQYYNGEERAKGNILERFSAQQFPDLHSELNLSSLELGDSALYFCASSVFPGWGKEAFFGQGTRLTVV.

This clone was counted a few times. The chain couples TRBV18 to TRBJ1-5; a possible D gene is TRBD1 (5 bases). The CDR3 sequence is 14 residues long. Germline V lookup: CDR1 KGHSH, CDR2 LQKENI. The V gene lost 5 bases and the J gene lost 5 bases, with 13 bases spanning the gap. The CDR3 nucleotides are TGTGCCAGCTCATCCCAGGGTAGGGATCAGCCCCAGCATTTT. Amino acid sequence: CASSSQGRDQPQHF.

This clone was detected once. The genes are TRBV29-1 and TRBJ2-5; tentatively, D is TRBD1 (5 bases). V was clipped by 7 bases and J by 6 bases, with 15 bases between them. The CDR3 sequence is 12 residues long. CDR1 is SQVTM and CDR2 is ANQGSEA in the germline V gene. The CDR3 DNA reads TGCAGCGCCTCCGACAGTCGTAAGACCCAGTACTTC. Translated: CSASDSRKTQYF.

The rearrangement joins TRBV4-2 to TRBJ1-2; D is possibly TRBD1 (6 bases). The V end lost 5 bases, the J end lost 4 bases, and 11 bases lay between the germline ends. The CDR3 spans 13 residues. Germline CDR1 is LGHNA and CDR2 is YNFKEQ. CDR3 region: CASSRGEAYGYTF. DNA of the CDR3: TGTGCCAGCAGCAGGGGGGAAGCCTATGGCTACACCTTC.

The J gene is TRBJ2-1, the V gene TRBV19; D is undetermined. The V gene lost 4 bases and the J gene lost 5 bases, with 12 bases spanning the gap. The CDR3 sequence is 14 residues long. CDR1 is LNHDA, CDR2 SQIVND, per germline (reference sequence). In nucleotides, the CDR3 is TGTGCCAGTAGTACCCAAAGGCTGGACAATGAGCAGTTCTTC. Protein sequence: CASSTQRLDNEQFF.

CDR3 coding DNA: TGTGCCAGCACCCCGGTCCGGGGTGGAGAGACCCAGTACTTC. It is translated as CASTPVRGGETQYF. The chain combines TRBV6-2 or TRBV6-3 with TRBJ2-5; D perhaps matches TRBD2 (5 bases). The CDR3 sequence is 14 residues long. Germline CDR1 is MNHEY and CDR2 is SVGEGT. V shed 7 bases and J shed 4 bases, with 16 bases lying between them.

V is TRBV7-9 and J is TRBJ2-1; unclear D gene. Germline loops: CDR1 SEHNR, CDR2 FQNEAQ (reference sequence). The V and J ends lost 4 bases and 8 bases respectively, with 12 bases between them. CDR3 length: 13 residues. This CDR3 reads CASSSSGIDEQFF. The CDR3 DNA reads as TGTGCCAGCAGCTCCTCCGGAATCGATGAGCAGTTCTTC.

This chain joins TRBV6-1 and TRBJ1-4, with D uncertain. The length of the CDR3 is 13 residues. Germline V lookup: CDR1 MNHNS, CDR2 SASEGT. Trimming cost V 2 bases and J 13 bases, with 14 bases left between them. The CDR3 bases are TGTGCCAGCAGTGAAAACGCGCTGGGGAGACTGTTTTTT. It specifies CASSENALGRLFF.

The rearrangement links TRBV9 to TRBJ1-2; TRBD1 matches at 7 bases. The germline CDR1 and CDR2 sequences are SGDLS and YYNGEE. The CDR3 is made up of 15 amino acids. V dropped 3 bases and J dropped 4; count of bases not matched to a gene: 9. The CDR3 nucleotides read TGTGCCAGCAGCGCGGGGACAGCCAACCCCTATGGCTACACCTTC. As protein: CASSAGTANPYGYTF.